This T cell receptor beta chain was found in a study of blood T cell repertoires in COVID-19 (TCRdb year 2020). In terms of the full investigation: Samples from collaborators originated in the United States, Italy and Spain and spanned both the acute and convalescent phases of COVID-19. The prospective study material was composed of cDNA or gDNA derived from T cells, B-cell-depleted T cells, or PBMCs. Subjects who had been exposed to COVID-19, were actively infected with it, or had recovered from it provided the deeply sampled blood TCRbeta repertoires that made up the dataset. A freely available public database, intended as a resource for researchers studying the immune response to SARS-CoV-2, is where the repertoires were released. Samples were obtained from the ongoing ImmuneRACE study (first 160 participants) and from 1,254 subjects provided by 6 global collaborators. Sample metadata almost always included a de-identified subject ID, COVID-19 status, age in years and sex. Where available, HLA class I and class II types were taken from metadata supplied by the sample provider and were not determined by assay-based typing. Beyond this particular receptor, the publication reports: The quantity of clinical and demographic metadata differed by source and by participant and was supplied without curation.

As regards this clone: Its antigen is not yet known. Base-call qualities are not available, and no considerably larger clone is one nucleotide away.

Each collaborating institution followed its own protocols to collect whole blood in K2EDTA tubes. For TCRbeta analysis, collaborator samples were shipped as frozen whole blood, as isolated PBMCs, or as DNA extracted from either sample type. At the junction V is shortened by 5 bases and J by 4 bases, with 35 bases in between. From cysteine to phenylalanine, the CDR3 is 23 amino acids long. CDR3 DNA is the only sequence kept; it has 69 bases, read in frame from the first base. CDR1 and CDR2, looked up from the germline V gene, are KGHDR and SFDVKD. The immunoSEQ Assay, a bias-controlled multiplex PCR, was used to amplify TCRbeta CDR3 regions from genomic DNA. The original pipeline was this. The number of nucleated cells in each sample was estimated by amplification of reference gene primers within the assay. To quantify the absolute abundance of each unique TCRbeta CDR3 rearrangement, sequence reads were collapsed and filtered. For each sample, productive Simpson clonality was calculated by taking the square root of Simpson's diversity index across productive rearrangements. In its TCRdb copy, this immuneACCESS table keeps in-frame sequences only and misses some clones. Where compared with another copy, unresolved V genes explain less than half of these, and the others have no known cause. From that table come the V and J calls and clone size; the DNA was used to work out D and trimming. The sample records 150,000 or so clones, roughly four fifths of which are singletons. In total, the top ten clones hold roughly 10% of the sample.

Sequenced material: peripheral blood. This clonotype was obtained from a human donor in a cohort sampled during active COVID-19. The rearranged chain carries TRBV24-1 and TRBJ2-6; 6 matching bases give a weak D call of TRBD1. The encoded CDR3 is CATSGPPEGECPLNTTGANVLTF. The DNA sequence reads TGTGCCACCAGTGGCCCACCAGAGGGGGAGTGTCCCCTCAATACAACCGGGGCCAACGTCCTGACTTTC.